Each of the 11 T cell receptor beta chains below was sequenced from the same sample in a study of blood T cell repertoires in COVID-19 (dated by TCRdb to 2018 to 2020). Libraries were made using the immunoSEQ multiplex PCR assay. The table was pulled from immuneACCESS by TCRdb, which kept in-frame rearrangements only. Such tables lose some clones; where checked, under half of the loss comes from unresolved V genes, and the rest has no known cause. This sample is represented by roughly 110,000 clones; about 85% of them were singletons. The ten biggest clones cover 1.4% to 1.5% of the sample. Sequencing was done on a sample of peripheral blood. Every receptor here comes from a man aged 35-49 years with acute or convalescent COVID-19.

The V and J genes are TRBV3-1 (or the pseudogene TRBV3-2) and TRBJ2-3, with 11 bases fitting TRBD2. From germline, CDR1 is LGHDT and CDR2 YNNKEL (reference sequence). V dropped 4 bases and J dropped 1; count of bases not matched to a gene: 1. The CDR3 contains 15 residues. CDR3 in DNA: TGTGCCAGCAGCCCGGGACTAGCGGGCACAGATACGCAGTATTTT. Its translation: CASSPGLAGTDTQYF.

This rearrangement joins TRBV20-1 to TRBJ2-5; D unclear. Trimming took off 3 bases at V and 5 bases at J, with 16 bases between the two ends. Looked up from germline, CDR1 is DFQATT and CDR2 is SNEGSKA (reference sequence). The CDR3 runs 14 residues. CDR3 DNA sequence: TGCAGTGCTAGTGAGCACACACACATGGAGACCCAGTACTTC. Its protein is CSASEHTHMETQYF.

The DNA for the CDR3 is TGTGCCAGTAAACATGCCTCTGGAAACACCATATATTTT. Protein product: CASKHASGNTIYF. The chain is built from TRBV11-2 and TRBJ1-3; D uncertain. The V gene's germline CDR1 is SGHAT and CDR2 FQNNGV. Trimming pared 9 bases from V and 0 bases from J, leaving 9 bases between. The CDR3 length is 13 residues.

This clone was seen just once. V gene TRBV9 combines with J gene TRBJ2-1; D possibly corresponds to TRBD1 (6 bases). The CDR3 runs 14 residues. Per germline, CDR1 SGDLS and CDR2 YYNGEE. The V gene lost 3 bases and the J gene lost 2 bases, with 9 bases spanning the gap. CDR3 sequence reads: CASSEGVTYNEQFF. For the CDR3, the DNA is TGTGCCAGCAGCGAGGGGGTTACCTACAATGAGCAGTTCTTC. Drawing the rest from reference TRBV9 and TRBJ2-1, the complete variable domain is DSGVTQTPKHLITATGQRVTLRCSPRSGDLSVYWYQQSLDQGLQFLIQYYNGEERAKGNILERFSAQQFPDLHSELNLSSLELGDSALYFCASSEGVTYNEQFFGPGTRLTVL.

The chain uses TRBV5-4 and TRBJ2-3, with 11 bases identical to TRBD1. J gave up 6 bases and V 6 bases, and 12 bases lay outside the gene matches. Germline V gene lookup returns CDR1 SGHNT and CDR2 YYREEE (reference sequence). The CDR3 has 16 amino acids. The CDR3 loop is CASTQRVGQGADTQYF. CDR3 sequence (DNA): TGTGCCAGCACCCAACGGGTAGGACAGGGGGCGGATACGCAGTATTTT.

V gene TRBV6-2 or TRBV6-3 combines with J gene TRBJ1-2, with TRBD1 as a possible D gene (6 bases). The V end was cut by 4 bases, the J end by 2 bases, with 8 bases between. The CDR3 runs 13 residues. In germline, CDR1 is MNHEY, CDR2 SVGEGT. The CDR3 reads CASSWTANYGYTF. The CDR3 coding sequence is TGTGCCAGCAGTTGGACAGCAAACTATGGCTACACCTTC.

This chain links TRBV5-1 with TRBJ2-5; D uncertain. The V end was cut by 0 bases, the J end by 5 bases, with 20 bases between. Germline loops: CDR1 SGHRS, CDR2 YFSETQ. The CDR3 has 17 amino acids. The CDR3 reads CASSLGANSARWETQYF. The CDR3 DNA is TGCGCCAGCAGCTTGGGGGCTAACTCTGCAAGGTGGGAGACCCAGTACTTC. The complete variable domain, with remaining parts taken from reference TRBV5-1 and TRBJ2-5, reads KAGVTQTPRYLIKTRGQQVTLSCSPISGHRSVSWYQQTPGQGLQFLFEYFSETQRNKGNFPGRFSGRQFSNSRSEMNVSTLELGDSALYLCASSLGANSARWETQYFGPGTRLLVL.

The rearrangement links TRBV3-1 (or the pseudogene TRBV3-2) to TRBJ2-1; 10 bases map to TRBD2. J gave up 2 bases and V 0 bases, and 10 bases lay outside the gene matches. The CDR3 totals 19 residues. Germline V gives CDR1 LGHDT, CDR2 YNNKEL (reference sequence). As DNA, the CDR3 is TGTGCCAGCAGCCAAGATAGGGCTAGCGGGAGCGCTGCCTACAATGAGCAGTTCTTC. The encoded protein is CASSQDRASGSAAYNEQFF.

The chain carries TRBV2 and TRBJ2-7; 8 bases line up with TRBD2. Per germline, CDR1 SNHLY and CDR2 FYNNEI. This CDR3 contains 14 residues. The V gene end was trimmed by 7 bases and the J gene end by 3 bases; junction bases not matched to a gene: 8. This CDR3 is CASTRTSTSYEQYF. The CDR3 bases are TGTGCCAGCACCCGGACTAGCACTAGCTACGAGCAGTACTTC.

The chain employs TRBV29-1 and TRBJ2-5; perhaps TRBD1 as D (5 bases). CDR1 is SQVTM, CDR2 ANQGSEA, per germline. CDR3 size: 13 residues. V was trimmed by 8 bases and J by 5 bases, leaving 18 bases between them. The CDR3 nucleotides read TGCAGCTCCCGGACGGGTGCAGGGGAGACCCAGTACTTC. As protein: CSSRTGAGETQYF.

V gene TRBV27 combines with J gene TRBJ1-2; TRBD1 aligns across 12 bases. V dropped 4 bases and J dropped 8; count of bases not matched to a gene: 5. Germline CDR1 and CDR2: MNHEY and SMNVEV (reference sequence). CDR3 size: 14 residues. Written as DNA, the CDR3 is TGTGCCAGCAGTTCCCCCGGGACAGGGGGCGGCTACACCTTC. It codes for CASSSPGTGGGYTF.